This TCR beta chain was sequenced for a study of cytomegalovirus exposure and HLA in healthy donors. Germline V gives CDR1 SGHRS, CDR2 YFSETQ. The CDR3 extends over 15 amino acids. V lost 0 bases to trimming and J lost 1 base, with 5 bases between them. Study results and caveats: In most subjects, TCR beta sequences reportedly gave accurate predictions of HLA-A and HLA-B alleles. The study designated about 180 TCR beta chains cytomegalovirus-associated. Analyzed later, association rates of TCRs varied across HLA loci, with DRB1 most and HLA-C fewest.

PCR primers comprised 60 Vbeta and 13 Jbeta primers. Authors' data handling: Later, an analysis found 80 million or so unique TCR beta chains, and around 10 million of these were shared. Produced via immunoSEQ multiplex PCR; TCRdb's table is partial and in-frame only. V and J calls and clone size follow that table, whereas D and trimming were derived from the DNA. Of fewer than 120,000 clones in the sample, approximately 80% are singletons; the top ten hold around 2.9%. A word on this clone: Antigen: not known.

The specimen was PBMCs. V gene TRBV5-1 combines with J gene TRBJ2-6; D gene uncertain. The receptor's source is a woman aged 55-70 years in good health and CMV-seropositive. The CDR3 bases are TGCGCCAGCAGCTTGGCCCGGTCTGGGGCCAACGTCCTGACTTTC. Its protein product is CASSLARSGANVLTF. Drawing the rest from reference TRBV5-1 and TRBJ2-6, the complete variable domain is KAGVTQTPRYLIKTRGQQVTLSCSPISGHRSVSWYQQTPGQGLQFLFEYFSETQRNKGNFPGRFSGRQFSNSRSEMNVSTLELGDSALYLCASSLARSGANVLTFGAGSRLTVL.